The next 22 T cell receptor beta chains were all read from a single sample in a study of Ad26.COV2.S vaccination and SARS-CoV-2 variants. The method was immunoSEQ multiplex PCR; TCRdb's version includes in-frame clones alone and lacks a portion of them. The profile shows roughly 300,000 clones, around 89% of them singletons. Regarding treatment: some 20 received Ad26.COV2.S at low or high dose, single or two shots; roughly five received placebo; per-sample allocation not given. Samples came from day 63 after the first vaccine or placebo injection. Sequences were derived from peripheral blood, sampled in a trial of Ad26.COV2.S vaccine versus placebo. The receptors derive from a person between 18 and 65 years old who received the Ad26.COV2.S COVID-19 vaccine or a placebo.

The rearrangement links TRBV15 to TRBJ2-1, with TRBD2 identical over 15 bases. With V trimmed by 5 bases and J by 9 bases, 17 bases remained unmatched. This CDR3 contains 19 residues. Germline CDR1 and CDR2: LNHNV and YYDKDF (reference sequence). The DNA of the CDR3 is TGTGCCACCAGCTCTCATGGACTAGCGGGAGGGCCGAGTTTCGGTGAGCAGTTCTTC. Its protein product is CATSSHGLAGGPSFGEQFF.

CDR3 sequence: CASRDDSHEDTEAFF. For the CDR3, the DNA is TGTGCCAGCAGAGATGACAGCCACGAGGACACTGAAGCTTTCTTT. This chain connects TRBV2 to TRBJ1-1; a possible D gene is TRBD1 (5 bases). This CDR3 has 15 amino acids. With 6 bases removed from V and 3 bases from J, the gap between germline ends came to 17 bases. From germline, CDR1 is SNHLY and CDR2 FYNNEI.

This rearrangement joins TRBV28 to TRBJ1-1; TRBD1 agrees at 8 bases. The CDR3 extends over 14 amino acids. After removal of 6 bases from V and 1 base from J, the junction contained 4 bases not matched to a gene. Germline CDR1 and CDR2: MDHEN and SYDVKM. DNA of the CDR3: TGTGCCAGCAGGAAGGACAGGGCGAACACTGAAGCTTTCTTT. This codes for CASRKDRANTEAFF.

The CDR3 DNA reads as TGCGCCAGCAGCCAAGCCACCGGGACAGGGGCCGGGGAGCTGTTTTTT. As protein: CASSQATGTGAGELFF. V usage is TRBV4-3 and J usage is TRBJ2-2, with 10 nucleotides matching TRBD1. CDR3 size: 16 residues. J lost 6 bases, V lost 1 base, and 5 bases had no gene match. Germline V CDR1 and CDR2: LGHNA, YSLEER.

J is TRBJ2-1 and V is TRBV11-2; tentative D call: TRBD2 (5 bases). Germline lookup yields CDR1 SGHAT and CDR2 FQNNGV. Trimming took off 5 bases at V and 4 bases at J, with 15 bases between the two ends. CDR3 length: 15 amino acids. The CDR3 loop is CASSTMDWKYNEQFF. The CDR3 coding sequence is TGTGCCAGCAGCACTATGGACTGGAAGTACAATGAGCAGTTCTTC.

The rearrangement links TRBV11-2 to TRBJ2-3; 7 nucleotides agree with TRBD1. Per the germline V gene, CDR1 is SGHAT and CDR2 is FQNNGV. The CDR3 consists of 15 residues. Trimming removed 5 bases from V and 0 bases from J; junction bases left unmatched: 5. The CDR3 loop is CASSLTGASTDTQYF. In DNA form, the CDR3 reads TGTGCCAGCAGCCTTACAGGGGCTAGCACAGATACGCAGTATTTT.

The chain recombines TRBV7-8 with TRBJ1-1; no firm D call. This CDR3 has 14 amino acids. Germline CDR1 SGHVS, CDR2 FQNEAQ. Trimming removed 1 base from V and 4 bases from J, with 10 bases in between. The CDR3 DNA reads as TGTGCCAGCAGCTTAGTTGGGGTGACCACTGAAGCTTTCTTT. Translating it yields CASSLVGVTTEAFF.

The gene calls are TRBV7-8 and TRBJ1-6; 8 bases are a match to TRBD1. The CDR3 is 16 residues long. Germline CDR1 reads SGHVS; CDR2 reads FQNEAQ. V shed 4 bases, J shed 1 base, and the junction held 3 bases outside the gene matches. The CDR3 region is CASSSDRGSYNSPLHF. The CDR3 DNA is TGTGCCAGCAGCTCAGACAGGGGTTCCTATAATTCACCCCTCCACTTT.

The CDR3 DNA follows: TGTGCCAGTAGTACCGGGACGGATAGCAATCAGCCCCAGCATTTT. It specifies CASSTGTDSNQPQHF. This chain joins TRBV19 and TRBJ1-5, with a possible D match to TRBD1 (5 bases). V shed 4 bases and J shed 0 bases, with 10 bases lying between them. The CDR3 runs 15 residues. CDR1 and CDR2 (germline): LNHDA, SQIVND (reference sequence).

The chain employs TRBV7-8 and TRBJ2-6; D is undetermined. V lost 0 bases, J lost 2 bases, and 8 bases lay in between. The CDR3 contains 16 residues. Germline CDR1 is SGHVS and CDR2 is FQNEAQ. The CDR3 is CASSLAFKAGANVLTF. The CDR3 DNA reads as TGTGCCAGCAGCTTAGCGTTCAAGGCTGGGGCCAACGTCCTGACTTTC.

The chain uses TRBV28 and TRBJ2-7, with D uncertain. Trimming cost V 5 bases and J 2 bases, with 19 bases left between them. CDR1 and CDR2 (germline): MDHEN, SYDVKM. CDR3 length: 16 amino acids. The CDR3 region is CASSPGTGPFAYEQYF. CDR3 nucleotides: TGTGCCAGCAGTCCGGGTACGGGCCCATTCGCCTACGAGCAGTACTTC.

The chain has TRBV7-8 and TRBJ1-5; TRBD1 is a possible D gene (6 bases). Germline V lookup: CDR1 SGHVS, CDR2 FQNEAQ. The germline V and J ends were trimmed by 4 bases and 6 bases, with 16 bases remaining between them. This CDR3 spans 15 amino acids. The CDR3 protein is CASSSKGGLSQPQHF. The CDR3 DNA is TGTGCCAGCAGCTCTAAGGGGGGGCTCAGTCAGCCCCAGCATTTT.

CDR3 sequence reads: CSTSTRQSMDYTF. The CDR3 nucleotides are TGCAGTACTTCAACACGACAGAGCATGGACTACACCTTC. The J gene is TRBJ1-2, the V gene TRBV29-1; TRBD1 is a possible D gene (5 bases). From germline, CDR1 is SQVTM and CDR2 ANQGSEA. This CDR3 has 13 residues.

The rearrangement links TRBV7-9 to TRBJ1-6; D possibly corresponds to TRBD1 (5 bases). CDR1 SEHNR and CDR2 FQNEAQ come from the germline V gene (reference sequence). Between the trimmed V and J ends, which lost 1 base and 6 bases, there was a span of 13 bases. The CDR3 spans 16 residues. Here the CDR3 reads CASSLGLGPSNSPLHF. CDR3 nucleotide sequence: TGTGCCAGCAGCTTAGGCCTGGGACCGAGTAATTCACCCCTCCACTTT.

This clone was observed a handful of times. This chain links TRBV4-1 with TRBJ2-7; D perhaps matches TRBD1 (6 bases). Germline CDR1 is MGHRA and CDR2 is YSYEKL. Trimming took off 4 bases at V and 0 bases at J, with 16 bases between the two ends. There are 16 residues in the CDR3. The CDR3 sequence: CASSPSFQGSSYEQYF. The CDR3 DNA reads as TGCGCCAGCAGCCCCTCTTTTCAGGGGAGCTCCTACGAGCAGTACTTC.

The V gene is TRBV5-6, the J gene TRBJ2-4, with D tentatively TRBD1 or TRBD2 (5 bases each). The CDR3 contains 15 residues. Germline V gives CDR1 SGHDT, CDR2 YYEEEE. V was cut by 3 bases and J by 5 bases, with 15 bases left in between. The CDR3 sequence is CASSSLGAPENIQYF. The CDR3 coding sequence is TGTGCCAGCAGCTCCCTCGGGGCACCGGAAAACATTCAGTACTTC.

The genes are TRBV6-5 and TRBJ2-2; TRBD1 agrees at 8 bases. The J segment lost 4 bases and the V segment lost 6 bases, leaving 7 bases of the junction unmatched. The V gene's germline CDR1 is MNHEY and CDR2 SVGAGI. There are 15 residues in the CDR3. The CDR3 loop reads CASSHGQGGTGELFF. The DNA for the CDR3 is TGTGCCAGCAGCCATGGACAGGGAGGCACCGGGGAGCTGTTTTTT.

The chain links TRBV6-5 to TRBJ1-1; D ambiguous. Deletions cut 7 bases from V and 3 bases from J, with 12 bases between. The CDR3 runs to 13 residues. In germline, CDR1 is MNHEY, CDR2 SVGAGI. CDR3 sequence (DNA): TGTGCCAGCAAAGAGTATTCGTACACTGAAGCTTTCTTT. This encodes CASKEYSYTEAFF.

The chain employs TRBV19 and TRBJ2-4; D assignment may be TRBD1 or TRBD2 (5 bases each). Per the germline V gene, CDR1 is LNHDA and CDR2 is SQIVND (reference sequence). With 6 bases removed from V and 4 bases from J, the gap between germline ends came to 16 bases. This CDR3 spans 15 amino acids. In DNA, the CDR3 is TGTGCCAGTAGCTTATACCGGGACGGTAAAAACATTCAGTACTTC. Protein: CASSLYRDGKNIQYF.

This chain connects TRBV18 to TRBJ2-2, with no clear D. The CDR3 sequence is 14 residues long. Germline CDR1 and CDR2: KGHSH and LQKENI. V lost 3 bases, J lost 7 bases, and 12 bases lay in between. CDR3 residues: CASSPLPGDGELFF. CDR3 DNA sequence: TGTGCCAGCTCACCTTTACCTGGGGACGGGGAGCTGTTTTTT.

For this clone: Other nucleotide sequences in the sample specify the same CDR3. The genes are TRBV12-3 or TRBV12-4 and TRBJ2-3; D gene ambiguous. V lost 6 bases and J 5 bases, leaving 9 bases between the germline ends. The CDR3 contains 12 residues. The CDR3 coding sequence is TGTGCCAGCAGCCCCCTTGGAGATACGCAGTATTTT. This gives the protein CASSPLGDTQYF.

This rearrangement joins TRBV27 to TRBJ1-1; D might be TRBD1 (6 bases). The ends were cut back, 5 bases at V and 4 bases at J, with 14 bases in the middle. The CDR3 runs 14 residues. Looked up from germline, CDR1 is MNHEY and CDR2 is SMNVEV (reference sequence). In DNA form, the CDR3 reads TGTGCCAGCAGTCCCAAAACAGGGAGCACTGAAGCTTTCTTT. Translation: CASSPKTGSTEAFF.